The next 9 T cell receptor beta chains were all read from a single sample in a study of identical twins. MiXCR, applied by TCRdb to the 5' RACE reads, yields one record per CDR3 protein. The table has around 650,000 distinct CDR3 sequences, just over 7% seen once. This sample was also put to use in a study of yellow fever vaccine responses in identical twins.

Material: PBMCs. Receptor source: a young woman in good health.

The J gene is TRBJ1-1, the V gene TRBV25-1; D possibly corresponds to TRBD1 (6 bases). V dropped 5 bases and J dropped 3 bases, with 16 bases sitting between them. Germline V gene data show CDR1 as MGHDK and CDR2 as SYGVNS. CDR3 size: 15 residues. CDR3 protein: CASSPPTGRDTEAFF. CDR3 DNA: TGTGCCAGCAGTCCCCCAACAGGGCGGGACACTGAAGCTTTCTTT.

Many counts were recorded for this clonotype. The chain carries TRBV10-3 and TRBJ2-6; D gene unclear. CDR3 length: 12 amino acids. Per the germline V gene, CDR1 is ENHRY and CDR2 is SYGVKD. Deletions cut 11 bases from V and 2 bases from J, with 7 bases between. The CDR3 bases are TGTGCCTCAACAACTGGGGCCAACGTCCTGACTTTC. Its translation: CASTTGANVLTF.

This sequence joins TRBV12-3 or TRBV12-4 and TRBJ2-7; D unresolved. V was shortened by 4 bases and J by 6 bases, with 10 bases between the two germline ends. This CDR3 comprises 12 residues. The CDR3 DNA reads TGTGCCAGCAGTTGGGTCGGAGCCGAGCAGTACTTC. Amino acid sequence: CASSWVGAEQYF.

The chain uses TRBV6-6 and TRBJ1-1; possible D gene TRBD1, 6 bases. CDR3 length equals 10 residues. The V end lost 9 bases, the J end lost 11 bases, and 13 bases lay between the germline ends. Germline V gives CDR1 MNHNY, CDR2 SVGAGI (reference sequence). In DNA, the CDR3 is TGTGCCAGTAGGGGGTCGGTTGCTTTCTTT. This encodes CASRGSVAFF.

The table lists this clonotype with a few counts. The gene calls are TRBV12-5 and TRBJ2-7; unclear D gene. This CDR3 is 12 amino acids long. Trimming left V 0 bases short and J 7 bases short, with 7 bases between. In germline, CDR1 is LGHNT, CDR2 FRNRAP. The DNA of the CDR3 is TGTGCTAGTGGTTTGGTATGGTGGGAGCAGTACTTC. It yields the protein CASGLVWWEQYF. Full variable domain (remainder filled in from reference TRBV12-5 and TRBJ2-7): DARVTQTPRHKVTEMGQEVTMRCQPILGHNTVFWYRQTMMQGLELLAYFRNRAPLDDSGMPKDRFSAEMPDATLATLKIQPSEPRDSAVYFCASGLVWWEQYFGPGTRLTVT.

The chain carries TRBV28 and TRBJ1-5; D ambiguous. The ends were cut back, 4 bases at V and 4 bases at J, with 8 bases in the middle. The V gene's germline CDR1 is MDHEN and CDR2 SYDVKM. The CDR3 sequence is 13 residues long. The CDR3, as DNA: TGTGCCAGCAGTTACGTCCTGAATCAGCCCCAGCATTTT. Its translation is CASSYVLNQPQHF.

The chain couples TRBV6-1 to TRBJ2-3; no firm D call. Germline V gene sequence: CDR1 MNHNS, CDR2 SASEGT. This CDR3 has 14 residues. With 6 bases removed from V and 6 bases from J, the gap between germline ends came to 16 bases. CDR3: CASRKFQDTDTQYF. For the CDR3, the DNA is TGTGCCAGCAGAAAATTTCAAGATACGGATACGCAGTATTTT.

The gene calls are TRBV5-6 and TRBJ2-7, with 7 bases aligning to TRBD1. Germline V gene data show CDR1 as SGHDT and CDR2 as YYEEEE. The CDR3 totals 14 residues. The trim removed 4 bases at V and 2 bases at J, leaving 6 bases unmatched. CDR3 sequence reads: CASSHGTVTYEQYF. As DNA, the CDR3 is TGTGCCAGCAGCCACGGGACAGTAACCTACGAGCAGTACTTC. The whole variable domain, filled in from reference TRBV5-6 and TRBJ2-7, reads DAGVTQSPTHLIKTRGQQVTLRCSPKSGHDTVSWYQQALGQGPQFIFQYYEEEERQRGNFPDRFSGHQFPNYSSELNVNALLLGDSALYLCASSHGTVTYEQYFGPGTRLTVT.

The table lists this clonotype with many counts. The J gene is TRBJ2-5, the V gene TRBV7-9; 7 bases align to TRBD2. CDR1 SEHNR and CDR2 FQNEAQ come from the germline V gene (reference sequence). Trimming took 6 bases from V and 0 from J; bases not matched to a gene: 4. This CDR3 contains 14 residues. Written as DNA, the CDR3 is TGTGCCAGCAGGAGGGAGGGGTACCAAGAGACCCAGTACTTC. It specifies CASRREGYQETQYF.